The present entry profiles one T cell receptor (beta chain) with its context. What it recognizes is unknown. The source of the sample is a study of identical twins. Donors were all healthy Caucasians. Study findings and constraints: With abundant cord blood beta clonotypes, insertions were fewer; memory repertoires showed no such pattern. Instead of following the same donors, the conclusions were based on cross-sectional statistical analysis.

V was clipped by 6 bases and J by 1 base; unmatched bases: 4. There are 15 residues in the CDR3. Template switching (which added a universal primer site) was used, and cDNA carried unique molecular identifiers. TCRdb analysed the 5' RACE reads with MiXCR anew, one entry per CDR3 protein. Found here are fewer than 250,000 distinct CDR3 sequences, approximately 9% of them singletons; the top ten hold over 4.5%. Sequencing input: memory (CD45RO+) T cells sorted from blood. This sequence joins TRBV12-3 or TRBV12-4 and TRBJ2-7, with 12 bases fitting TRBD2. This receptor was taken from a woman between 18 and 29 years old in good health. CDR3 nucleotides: TGTGCCAGCAGCCTGACTAGCGGGAGATCCTACGAGCAGTACTTC. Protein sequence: CASSLTSGRSYEQYF.